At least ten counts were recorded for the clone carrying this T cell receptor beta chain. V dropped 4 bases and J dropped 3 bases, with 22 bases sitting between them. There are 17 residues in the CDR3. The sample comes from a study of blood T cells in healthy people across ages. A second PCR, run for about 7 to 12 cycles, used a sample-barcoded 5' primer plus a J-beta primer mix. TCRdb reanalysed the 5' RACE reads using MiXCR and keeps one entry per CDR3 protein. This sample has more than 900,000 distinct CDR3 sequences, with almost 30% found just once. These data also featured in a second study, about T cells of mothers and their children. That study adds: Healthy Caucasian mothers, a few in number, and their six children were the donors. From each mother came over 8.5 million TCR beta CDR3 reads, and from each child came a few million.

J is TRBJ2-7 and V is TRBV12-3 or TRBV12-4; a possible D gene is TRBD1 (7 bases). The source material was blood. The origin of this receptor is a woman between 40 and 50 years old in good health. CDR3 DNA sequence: TGTGCCAGCAGTTCCTCTTTACTGGGCGGGACAGACTACGAGCAGTACTTC. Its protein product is CASSSSLLGGTDYEQYF.